The clone carrying this TCR beta chain was observed many times. Antigen unknown. CD25-based Treg depletion was applied to purified naive CD4+ T cells. After constant-region reverse-primer amplification, full-length variable regions underwent semi-nested PCR with Nested Universal Primer A. TCRdb independently ran MiXCR on the 5' RACE reads; one entry per CDR3 protein. This sample has 60,000 to 65,000 distinct CDR3 sequences, with 25% to 30% found just once. Germline assignment: CDR1 MNHEY and CDR2 SVGEGT. V gave up 8 bases and J gave up 0 bases, with 7 bases separating them. The CDR3 runs to 12 residues. Findings of the study overall: Tumor memory CD4+ T cell TCR gene usage clustered with blood and lymph node memory CD4+ cells and lymph node naive CD4+ cells. Greatest tumor Treg TCR overlap was with tumor naive CD4+ cells.

This sequence originates from a female donor with breast cancer. The chain recombines TRBV6-2 or TRBV6-3 with TRBJ1-1; D ambiguous. Source material: tumor-infiltrating naive CD4+ T cells sorted from the breast tumor. Subset described: naive CD4+ T cells, CD4+CD45RA+CD25-. The CDR3, as DNA: TGTGCCAGCGGGGAGATGAACACTGAAGCTTTCTTT. Translating gives CASGEMNTEAFF.